In its sample, the clone carrying this TCR beta chain was seen many times. MiXCR was run by TCRdb on the 5' RACE reads, yielding one entry per CDR3 protein. The table has 70,000 to 90,000 distinct CDR3 sequences, 5% to 6% seen once. The data belong to a study of neurological immune-mediated disorders. Time point in this sample: longitudinal time-point 2. PBMCs stored at -80 C, 2 million in total, were the source of the unsorted libraries. V was shortened by 0 bases and J by 6 bases, with 8 bases between the two germline ends. The CDR3 covers 12 residues. From germline, CDR1 is DFQATT and CDR2 SNEGSKA (reference sequence).

The sequence came from a woman between 55 and 75 years old with multiple sclerosis. V gene TRBV20-1 combines with J gene TRBJ1-2; D unresolved. The sample consisted of PBMCs. CDR3 amino acids: CSARESSDGYTF. In nucleotides, the CDR3 is TGCAGTGCTAGAGAATCGTCGGATGGCTACACCTTC.